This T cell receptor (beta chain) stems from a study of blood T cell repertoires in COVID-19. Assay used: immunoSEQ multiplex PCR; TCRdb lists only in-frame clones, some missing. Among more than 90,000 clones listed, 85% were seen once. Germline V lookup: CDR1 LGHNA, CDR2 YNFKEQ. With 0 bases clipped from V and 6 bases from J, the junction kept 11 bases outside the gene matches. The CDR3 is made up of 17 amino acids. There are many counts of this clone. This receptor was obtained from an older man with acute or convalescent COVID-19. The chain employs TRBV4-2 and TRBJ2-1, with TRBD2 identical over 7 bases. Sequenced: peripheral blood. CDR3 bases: TGTGCCAGCAGCCAAGAGGGGAGGGCGGAGAGGGGCAATGAGCAGTTCTTC. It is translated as CASSQEGRAERGNEQFF.